Listed below are T cell receptor beta chains from one sample, sequenced in a study of blood T cell repertoires in COVID-19. The assay was immunoSEQ multiplex PCR, and TCRdb's table has in-frame clones only and misses some. The table shows more than 200,000 clones, with 80% to 90% occurring only once. The sample was peripheral blood. These receptor sequences come from an elderly man with acute or convalescent COVID-19. The CDR3 runs from the conserved cysteine through the conserved F or W. D genes are given only for firm matches. Rows give clone size only sometimes, using once, few, many, or a class for an expanded clone.

j_call: TRBJ2-1
d_call: TRBD1
v_call: TRBV27
clone_size: .
cdr3_nt: TGTGCCAGCAAAACGACAGGGTCGGGACCCTCCTACAATGAGCAGTTCTTC
cdr3_aa: CASKTTGSGPSYNEQFF

j_call: TRBJ2-1
d_call: .
v_call: TRBV25-1
clone_size: .
cdr3_nt: TGTGCCAGCAGATTGAGGAATGAGCAGTTCTTC
cdr3_aa: CASRLRNEQFF

j_call: TRBJ1-2
d_call: TRBD1
v_call: TRBV10-3
clone_size: .
cdr3_nt: TGTGCCATCAGTGATTACAGGGGGCCCTTGTATGGCTACACCTTC
cdr3_aa: CAISDYRGPLYGYTF

j_call: TRBJ2-4
d_call: TRBD1
v_call: TRBV5-1
clone_size: .
cdr3_nt: TGCGCCAGCAGCGCCGGGACAGGAAACATTCAGTACTTC
cdr3_aa: CASSAGTGNIQYF

j_call: TRBJ2-1
d_call: .
v_call: TRBV6-6
clone_size: .
cdr3_nt: TGTGCCAGCTCCTCAGGGCGGGGAGGTGAGCAGTTCTTC
cdr3_aa: CASSSGRGGEQFF

j_call: TRBJ2-1
d_call: .
v_call: TRBV14
clone_size: .
cdr3_nt: TGTGCCAGCAGCCCGCAGGGGTTTGAGCAGTTCTTC
cdr3_aa: CASSPQGFEQFF

j_call: TRBJ2-5
d_call: .
v_call: TRBV5-6
clone_size: .
cdr3_nt: TGTGCCAGCAGCTTGGGCTACAGGGATTCAGAGACCCAGTACTTC
cdr3_aa: CASSLGYRDSETQYF

j_call: TRBJ2-3
d_call: .
v_call: TRBV21-1
clone_size: once
cdr3_nt: TGTGCCAGCAGCAAAGCGTTCAACCTAGCGGGAAGTACAGATACGCAGTATTTT
cdr3_aa: CASSKAFNLAGSTDTQYF

j_call: TRBJ2-6
d_call: .
v_call: TRBV27
clone_size: .
cdr3_nt: TGTGCCAGCAGTTCCACAGGGCAAGGGGCCAACGTCCTGACTTTC
cdr3_aa: CASSSTGQGANVLTF

j_call: TRBJ2-1
d_call: TRBD2
v_call: TRBV7-2
clone_size: .
cdr3_nt: TGTGCCAGCAGCTTAATGGGGACTAGCAACAATGAGCAGTTCTTC
cdr3_aa: CASSLMGTSNNEQFF

j_call: TRBJ1-4
d_call: TRBD1
v_call: TRBV5-1
clone_size: .
cdr3_nt: TGCGCCAGCAGCCAACAGGGGGCGACTAATGAAAAACTGTTTTTT
cdr3_aa: CASSQQGATNEKLFF

j_call: TRBJ2-7
d_call: TRBD2
v_call: TRBV14
clone_size: once
cdr3_nt: TGTGCCAGCAGCCAAGTCGGGCGGGAGAGGGAGCAGTACTTC
cdr3_aa: CASSQVGREREQYF

j_call: TRBJ1-1
d_call: TRBD1
v_call: TRBV12-3/TRBV12-4
clone_size: .
cdr3_nt: TGTGCCAGCAGTGTGGGACAGTACACTGAAGCTTTCTTT
cdr3_aa: CASSVGQYTEAFF

j_call: TRBJ2-5
d_call: TRBD2
v_call: TRBV5-5
clone_size: .
cdr3_nt: TGTGCCAGCAGCTTGATGAGCGGGGCCAAAGAGACCCAGTACTTC
cdr3_aa: CASSLMSGAKETQYF

j_call: TRBJ1-2
d_call: TRBD1
v_call: TRBV7-2
clone_size: .
cdr3_nt: TGTGCCAGCAGCCTTAGTACGGACAGGGGGGCCCATTACACCTTC
cdr3_aa: CASSLSTDRGAHYTF

j_call: TRBJ1-4
d_call: .
v_call: TRBV28
clone_size: .
cdr3_nt: TGTGCCAGCAGTTTAACCGAGGGAACACTGTTTTTT
cdr3_aa: CASSLTEGTLFF

j_call: TRBJ2-3
d_call: .
v_call: TRBV13
clone_size: .
cdr3_nt: TGTGCCAGCAGCTTAGCGATAACGGGAGTTACCACAGATAGTGGGCAGTATTTT
cdr3_aa: CASSLAITGVTTDSGQYF

j_call: TRBJ2-1
d_call: TRBD1
v_call: TRBV6-1
clone_size: .
cdr3_nt: TGTGCCAGCAGTGGAGAGGGGGCCCTAGCTCGGCACAATGAGCAGTTCTTC
cdr3_aa: CASSGEGALARHNEQFF

j_call: TRBJ2-5
d_call: TRBD1
v_call: TRBV10-3
clone_size: .
cdr3_nt: TGTGCCATCAAACCGGGACAGGGGAGAGAGACCCAGTACTTC
cdr3_aa: CAIKPGQGRETQYF

j_call: TRBJ2-1
d_call: .
v_call: TRBV5-1
clone_size: .
cdr3_nt: TGCGCCAGCAGCTTGGCCGTGGGGCGCGTCGGTGAGCAGTTCTTC
cdr3_aa: CASSLAVGRVGEQFF

j_call: TRBJ2-3
d_call: TRBD2
v_call: TRBV24-1
clone_size: .
cdr3_nt: TGTGCCGCGAAAGGGGCTAGCGGGAGCACAGATACGCAGTATTTT
cdr3_aa: CAAKGASGSTDTQYF

j_call: TRBJ2-2
d_call: .
v_call: TRBV7-3
clone_size: .
cdr3_nt: TGTGCCAGCAGCTCCCAACTTCTCACCGGGGAGCTGTTTTTT
cdr3_aa: CASSSQLLTGELFF

j_call: TRBJ2-7
d_call: TRBD2
v_call: TRBV12-3/TRBV12-4
clone_size: once
cdr3_nt: TGTGCCAGCAGTGGGGGGGTCTACGAGCAGTACTTC
cdr3_aa: CASSGGVYEQYF

j_call: TRBJ2-2
d_call: TRBD1
v_call: TRBV5-1
clone_size: .
cdr3_nt: TGCGCCAGCAGCTTGGACAGGGGGCTTTACACCGGGGAGCTGTTTTTT
cdr3_aa: CASSLDRGLYTGELFF

j_call: TRBJ1-2
d_call: .
v_call: TRBV28
clone_size: .
cdr3_nt: TGTGCCAGCAGTCCTGGGGACACCCGCTACACCTTC
cdr3_aa: CASSPGDTRYTF

j_call: TRBJ2-3
d_call: .
v_call: TRBV27
clone_size: .
cdr3_nt: TGTGCCAGCAGTTTACGGCAGGGGTTGGATACGCAGTATTTT
cdr3_aa: CASSLRQGLDTQYF

j_call: TRBJ2-5
d_call: TRBD1
v_call: TRBV13
clone_size: .
cdr3_nt: TGTGCCAGCAGCTTTACAGGGGGAAGCGTCCTAGGGGAGACCCAGTACTTC
cdr3_aa: CASSFTGGSVLGETQYF

j_call: TRBJ2-3
d_call: TRBD1
v_call: TRBV15
clone_size: .
cdr3_nt: TGTGCCACCAGCAGAGACGACAGGGGCAATCCCAATAGGGACACAGATACGCAGTATTTT
cdr3_aa: CATSRDDRGNPNRDTDTQYF

j_call: TRBJ1-1
d_call: .
v_call: TRBV14
clone_size: .
cdr3_nt: TGTGCCAGCAGCCAAACAGGGACAACTGAAGCTTTCTTT
cdr3_aa: CASSQTGTTEAFF

j_call: TRBJ2-3
d_call: TRBD2
v_call: TRBV18
clone_size: .
cdr3_nt: TGTGCCAGCTCACCTATTAGCGGGAGGGCCGCGGATACGCAGTATTTT
cdr3_aa: CASSPISGRAADTQYF

j_call: TRBJ1-1
d_call: TRBD1
v_call: TRBV29-1
clone_size: .
cdr3_nt: TGCAGCGTTGTCAGGGGGAACAGAGTTGAAGCTTTCTTT
cdr3_aa: CSVVRGNRVEAFF

j_call: TRBJ2-7
d_call: .
v_call: TRBV9
clone_size: .
cdr3_nt: TGTGCCAGCAGCGTGAACAGGGCCCCCTACGAGCAGTACTTC
cdr3_aa: CASSVNRAPYEQYF

j_call: TRBJ1-5
d_call: .
v_call: TRBV6-1
clone_size: .
cdr3_nt: TGTGCCAGCAGTGAGCGGGACGCTGGGGATCAGCCCCAGCATTTT
cdr3_aa: CASSERDAGDQPQHF

j_call: TRBJ1-2
d_call: .
v_call: TRBV11-3
clone_size: once
cdr3_nt: TGTGCCAGCAGCTTAGCTGGGCCATGGGGCTACACCTTC
cdr3_aa: CASSLAGPWGYTF

j_call: TRBJ1-6
d_call: TRBD1
v_call: TRBV7-8
clone_size: few
cdr3_nt: TGTGCCAGCAGCCAGGACAGGGTTAATTCACCCCTCCACTTT
cdr3_aa: CASSQDRVNSPLHF

j_call: TRBJ2-7
d_call: TRBD1
v_call: TRBV5-1
clone_size: .
cdr3_nt: TGCGCCAGCAGCCCTGGACAGGGTTCGAGCGAGCAGTACTTC
cdr3_aa: CASSPGQGSSEQYF

j_call: TRBJ2-1
d_call: TRBD2
v_call: TRBV7-9
clone_size: .
cdr3_nt: TGTGCCAGCAGTCAGAATCTAGCGGGACTCAATGAGCAGTTCTTC
cdr3_aa: CASSQNLAGLNEQFF

j_call: TRBJ2-2
d_call: .
v_call: TRBV19
clone_size: .
cdr3_nt: TGTGCCAGTAGTTGGGCAGAGAACACCGGGGAGCTGTTTTTT
cdr3_aa: CASSWAENTGELFF

j_call: TRBJ2-1
d_call: TRBD2
v_call: TRBV7-2
clone_size: .
cdr3_nt: TGTGCCAGCAGCCCCCAGCGGGAGGCGTACAATGAGCAGTTCTTC
cdr3_aa: CASSPQREAYNEQFF

j_call: TRBJ2-1
d_call: TRBD2
v_call: TRBV28
clone_size: .
cdr3_nt: TGTGCCAGCAGTTTAGTGGGACTAGCGGGTGCAGGGAAGGGATACAATGAGCAGTTCTTC
cdr3_aa: CASSLVGLAGAGKGYNEQFF

j_call: TRBJ2-3
d_call: .
v_call: TRBV28
clone_size: .
cdr3_nt: TGTGCCAGCAGTTCCTCGGGTCCTAGCGTTTACAGCACAGATACGCAGTATTTT
cdr3_aa: CASSSSGPSVYSTDTQYF

j_call: TRBJ2-2
d_call: .
v_call: TRBV9
clone_size: .
cdr3_nt: TGTGCCAGCAGCGTCCGACCGGGACTCCAAAGCGCCGGGGAGCTGTTTTTT
cdr3_aa: CASSVRPGLQSAGELFF

j_call: TRBJ2-1
d_call: TRBD2
v_call: TRBV11-3
clone_size: .
cdr3_nt: TGTGCCAGCAGCTTAAAAGGACTAGCGGGAAATGAGCAGTTCTTC
cdr3_aa: CASSLKGLAGNEQFF

j_call: TRBJ1-4
d_call: TRBD1
v_call: TRBV6-2/TRBV6-3
clone_size: .
cdr3_nt: TGTGCCAGCAGTCAAGGACAGGCGGCGGCTAATGAAAAACTGTTTTTT
cdr3_aa: CASSQGQAAANEKLFF

j_call: TRBJ2-2
d_call: TRBD2
v_call: TRBV18
clone_size: .
cdr3_nt: TGTGCCAGCTCACCAGGGAGGGAGACCGGGGAGCTGTTTTTT
cdr3_aa: CASSPGRETGELFF

j_call: TRBJ1-3
d_call: .
v_call: TRBV5-1
clone_size: once
cdr3_nt: TGCGCCAGCAGCTTGGGAGGGACTTCCACTGGAAACACCATATATTTT
cdr3_aa: CASSLGGTSTGNTIYF

j_call: TRBJ2-2
d_call: TRBD1
v_call: TRBV27
clone_size: few
cdr3_nt: TGTGCCAGCAGGACCGCGACAGGGTGGGCCGGGGAGCTGTTTTTT
cdr3_aa: CASRTATGWAGELFF